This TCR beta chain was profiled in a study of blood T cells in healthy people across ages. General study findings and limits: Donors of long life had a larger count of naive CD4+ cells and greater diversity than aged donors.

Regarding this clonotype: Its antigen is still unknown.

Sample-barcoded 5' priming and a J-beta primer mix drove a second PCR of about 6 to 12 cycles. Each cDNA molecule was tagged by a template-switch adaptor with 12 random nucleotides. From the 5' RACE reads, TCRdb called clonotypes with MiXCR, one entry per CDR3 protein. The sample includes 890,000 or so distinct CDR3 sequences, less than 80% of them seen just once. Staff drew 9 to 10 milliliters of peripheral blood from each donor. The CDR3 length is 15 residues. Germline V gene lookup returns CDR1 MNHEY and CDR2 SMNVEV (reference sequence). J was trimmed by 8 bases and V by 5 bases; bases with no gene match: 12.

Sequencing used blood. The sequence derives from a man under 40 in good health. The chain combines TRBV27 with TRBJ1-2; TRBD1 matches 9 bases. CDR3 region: CASSTYRGRRQGYTF. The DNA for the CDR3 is TGTGCCAGCAGTACCTACAGGGGGCGACGTCAGGGCTACACCTTC.